This T cell receptor beta chain was profiled in a study of T cell changes during pregnancy in multiple sclerosis. Germline CDR1 reads MNHNY; CDR2 reads SVGAGI (reference sequence). The CDR3 is 12 residues long. With 2 bases removed from V and 6 bases from J, the gap between germline ends came to 7 bases. The protocol was immunoSEQ multiplex PCR, while the TCRdb copy is restricted to in-frame clones and leaves out a portion. This sample has fewer than 90,000 clones, with 85% to 95% found just once. V usage is TRBV6-6 and J usage is TRBJ1-2; D is uncertain. The material sequenced was peripheral blood, taken in the third trimester of pregnancy. The sequence was obtained from a female donor with multiple sclerosis, enrolled in a pregnancy study. CDR3 region: CASSYGGNGYTF. CDR3 nucleotides: TGTGCCAGCAGTTACGGAGGGAATGGCTACACCTTC.